The subject of this entry is one T cell receptor beta chain. Its antigen remains undetermined. Base qualities are missing; no much larger clone stands one base away. The treatment or condition tag for this specimen amounts to: live attenuated yellow fever vaccine strain. At each blood-draw timepoint, two biological replicates of bulk PBMCs were obtained. PBMCs were isolated from peripheral blood using a standard Ficoll-Paque protocol. RNA was extracted with TriZol from bulk PBMCs, CD4 and CD8 fractions, and dextramer-positive and dextramer-negative fractions. Synthesis of TCR cDNA relied on 5'RACE template switching, a step that introduced a universal primer site along with unique molecular identifiers. Priming for cDNA synthesis came from both the TCR alpha and TCR beta constant segments. Library amplification used two PCR steps, and the second PCR step added sample barcodes and sequencing adapters. Libraries were sequenced on Illumina HiSeq 2500 (2x100 bp) or NovaSeq (2x150 bp). The study's own analysis went as follows. MIGEC was used to demultiplex reads and collapse the reads into UMI consensus sequences, and MiXCR was used for V(D)J alignment. Using edgeR on replicate PBMC samples, clonotypes were called vaccine-responding if FDR was below 0.01 and the log2 fold change was above 5 up to day 15. Each bulk clonotype received a CD4 or CD8 identity based on whether the sequenced CD4 or CD8 repertoire contained that clonotype at higher abundance. TCRdb trimmed the raw reads at Q25, called clones with MiXCR and kept productive beta chains. All rows with the same CDR3 protein become a single entry with the most common DNA and genes. TCRdb's processing, not the authors', yielded these V and J calls. This sample lists 450,000 to 600,000 distinct CDR3 sequences; 17% were detected once. The top ten hold roughly 17% of the sample.

The data originate from a study of T cells after yellow fever vaccination (dated by TCRdb to between 2018 and 2020). With regard to the full study: Libraries from fractions with low cell numbers were prepared with the SMART-Seq v4 Ultra Low Input RNA kit. To follow T-cell clones before and after both primary and booster YFV17D yellow fever vaccination, bulk TCR alpha and beta repertoires underwent longitudinal sequencing. Two healthy male donors made up the cohort, one aged 18 to 29 years and the other aged 30 to 40 years. Blood was collected at multiple timepoints before and after primary and secondary immunization, and bulk PBMC replicates and cell subsets were isolated. Here is what the overall study found, with its caveats: Because the study included only two donors, the extent to which the findings can be generalized is limited. Most clones expanded after primary vaccination (approximately 95% of CD4 and approximately 90% of CD8) were re-detected after the booster, suggesting that broad memory maintenance occurred. The secondary T-cell response was found to be weaker but faster than the primary response, with a peak reached on day 5 rather than on day 15. FACS-sorted repertoires could contain abundant contaminating clonotypes from the bulk population, so computational filtering was required. A small fraction of clonotypes appeared in both the CD4 and CD8 compartments, likely as a result of convergent recombination.

The trim is 3 bases for V and 0 bases for J, with a gap of 9 bases between the germline ends. The germline V gene specifies SGHTA as CDR1 and FQGNSA as CDR2. The CDR3 spans 14 residues, from the cysteine through the phenylalanine. The entry retains the CDR3 DNA only, 42 bases that are in frame from base 1. The sequence joins TRBV7-2 to TRBJ2-7, with the D segment identity uncertain. Sequenced material: PBMCs, taken more than 4 days after the first yellow fever vaccination. The TCR was taken from a man between 18 and 35 years old who received the YFV17D yellow fever vaccine. The CDR3 here reads CASSFTPGSYEQYF. Here is the DNA: TGTGCCAGCAGCTTCACGCCTGGCTCCTACGAGCAGTACTTC.